The 21 T cell receptor beta chains below were found in one sample sequenced in a study of blood T cell repertoires in COVID-19 (dated by TCRdb to 2020 to 2021). Receptor libraries were prepared by the immunoSEQ multiplex PCR assay. TCRdb re-hosts the immuneACCESS table, in-frame sequences only. Its copies lack some clones; in the studies checked, an unresolved V gene accounts for under half of them, and the cause for the rest is not known. This sample comprises around 130,000 clones, roughly 80% of them detected only once. The leading ten clones occupy under 15% of the sample. The sequenced material came from peripheral blood. These receptors were taken from a woman in her 30s who had recovered from COVID-19.

The CDR3 region has the DNA TGTGCCAGCAGTGATGTTGACAGACTGAACACTGAAGCTTTCTTT. It encodes CASSDVDRLNTEAFF. The chain employs TRBV6-1 and TRBJ1-1, with a possible D match to TRBD1 (5 bases). This CDR3 contains 15 residues. CDR1 MNHNS and CDR2 SASEGT come from the germline V gene. Trimming removed 3 bases from V and 0 bases from J, with 11 bases in between.

CDR3 sequence (DNA): TGTGCCAGCAGCCCCCAATTCCCATTTCAGGGCACGTACTTC. Translating gives CASSPQFPFQGTYF. The chain links TRBV7-8 to TRBJ2-7, with D tentatively TRBD1 (5 bases). Between the trimmed V and J ends, which lost 5 bases and 12 bases, there was a span of 23 bases. The CDR3 loop spans 14 amino acids. CDR1 is SGHVS and CDR2 is FQNEAQ in the germline V gene.

The chain carries TRBV5-1 and TRBJ1-1; D remains unclear. The CDR3 runs 15 residues. V dropped 4 bases and J dropped 0 bases, with 13 bases sitting between them. Per germline, CDR1 SGHRS and CDR2 YFSETQ. The CDR3 coding sequence is TGCGCCAGCAGCCCCGAAGGAGGGATGAACACTGAAGCTTTCTTT. Its translation is CASSPEGGMNTEAFF.

The CDR3 DNA follows: TGCGCCAGCAGCCGGTCGGGGGGAAACACTGAAGCTTTCTTT. Protein: CASSRSGGNTEAFF. This chain joins TRBV4-1 and TRBJ1-1; maybe TRBD1 (5 bases). Germline CDR1 MGHRA, CDR2 YSYEKL. This CDR3 has 14 amino acids. Trimming stripped 4 bases from V and 2 bases from J, with 11 bases between.

The chain joins TRBV18 to TRBJ1-4; TRBD1 might be the D (5 bases). This CDR3 is built from 15 residues. The germline V gene has CDR1 KGHSH and CDR2 LQKENI. Trimming took off 1 base at V and 3 bases at J, with 9 bases between the two ends. CDR3 bases: TGTGCCAGCTCACCACGCGTAGGGGCTAATGAAAAACTGTTTTTT. This sequence encodes CASSPRVGANEKLFF.

The chain employs TRBV30 and TRBJ1-6, with 7 bases matching TRBD1. CDR1 and CDR2 (germline): GTSNPN, SVGIG (reference sequence). V lost 0 bases and J lost 6; bases outside the gene matches: 8. The CDR3 totals 16 residues. CDR3 sequence: CAWSVLGGTANSPLHF. CDR3 in DNA: TGTGCCTGGAGTGTACTAGGGGGGACAGCTAATTCACCCCTCCACTTT.

V usage is TRBV6-2 or TRBV6-3 and J usage is TRBJ2-5, with 14 bases identical to TRBD2. This CDR3 spans 18 amino acids. Germline trimming cut 2 bases from V and 0 bases from J; bases unmatched to any gene: 5. Germline-derived CDR1 and CDR2 are MNHEY and SVGEGT. The chain's CDR3 is CASSYPVGLAGDQETQYF. In DNA form, the CDR3 reads TGTGCCAGCAGTTACCCGGTGGGACTAGCGGGGGACCAAGAGACCCAGTACTTC.

This sequence joins TRBV19 and TRBJ1-1; 7 bases are shared with TRBD1. Germline V CDR1 and CDR2: LNHDA, SQIVND (reference sequence). Germline trimming cut 5 bases from V and 8 bases from J; bases unmatched to any gene: 11. The CDR3 runs to 14 residues. The CDR3 DNA reads as TGTGCCAGTAGTCGGACAGGCAGTTCTCCGGAAGCTTTCTTT. It is translated as CASSRTGSSPEAFF.

The chain is built from TRBV4-2 and TRBJ2-1, with 11 positions matching TRBD2. The V gene end was trimmed by 4 bases and the J gene end by 7 bases; junction bases not matched to a gene: 12. There are 17 residues in the CDR3. Germline V gene lookup returns CDR1 LGHNA and CDR2 YNFKEQ. Written as DNA, the CDR3 is TGTGCCAGCAGCCTTAGCGGGAGGGGGGTAAGTGGAAATGAGCAGTTCTTC. Its protein product is CASSLSGRGVSGNEQFF.

The chain carries TRBV7-3 and TRBJ2-7, with TRBD2 identical over 15 bases. CDR1 is SGHTA, CDR2 FQGTGA, per germline. The trim removed 5 bases at V and 3 bases at J, leaving 2 bases unmatched. The CDR3 totals 15 residues. CDR3 residues: CASSPGLAGGYEQYF. CDR3 DNA: TGTGCCAGCAGCCCGGGACTAGCGGGAGGCTACGAGCAGTACTTC.

The chain recombines TRBV5-4 with TRBJ1-3; 12 nucleotides align to TRBD1. From germline, CDR1 is SGHNT and CDR2 YYREEE (reference sequence). The CDR3 sequence is 15 residues long. V lost 3 bases to trimming and J lost 6 bases; unmatched junction nucleotides: 4. This CDR3 is CASSSRDRGQNTIYF. CDR3 sequence (DNA): TGTGCCAGCAGCTCCCGGGACAGGGGGCAAAACACCATATATTTT.

This clone was detected once. This chain joins TRBV9 and TRBJ1-2; D gene ambiguous. Trimming shortened V by 0 bases and J by 4 bases, and 10 bases separated the two germline ends. The germline CDR1 and CDR2 sequences are SGDLS and YYNGEE. The CDR3 has 14 amino acids. CDR3 sequence: CASSVADSGYGYTF. In DNA form, the CDR3 reads TGTGCCAGCAGCGTAGCCGATTCCGGCTATGGCTACACCTTC.

The chain has TRBV10-3 and TRBJ1-3, with 10 positions matching TRBD1. The CDR3 sequence is 16 residues long. Germline trimming cut 1 base from V and 3 bases from J; bases unmatched to any gene: 3. Germline V gene data show CDR1 as ENHRY and CDR2 as SYGVKD. CDR3 sequence: CAISEFRDRGGNTIYF. CDR3 nucleotide sequence: TGTGCCATCAGTGAGTTCCGGGACAGGGGTGGAAACACCATATATTTT.

The CDR3 region is CASSIDSRTNQPQHF. CDR3 nucleotides: TGTGCCAGTAGTATAGATAGTCGCACTAATCAGCCCCAGCATTTT. The gene calls are TRBV19 and TRBJ1-5; unclear D gene. CDR3 length: 15 residues. Deletions cut 0 bases from V and 4 bases from J, with 10 bases between. CDR1 LNHDA and CDR2 SQIVND come from the germline V gene (reference sequence).

V usage is TRBV7-6 and J usage is TRBJ1-1; 8 bases map to TRBD1. The J segment lost 11 bases and the V segment lost 1 base, leaving 6 bases of the junction unmatched. The germline V gene encodes CDR1 SGHVS and CDR2 FNYEAQ. This CDR3 has 13 amino acids. For the CDR3, the DNA is TGTGCCAGCAGCTTAGGGACAGGGACTTGGGCTTTCTTT. Its protein product is CASSLGTGTWAFF.

This clone was picked up one time. Written as DNA, the CDR3 is TGTGCCAGCAGCCAGTCAGGACAGTTTGGCCTTACAGATACGCAGTATTTT. This translates into CASSQSGQFGLTDTQYF. The chain combines TRBV3-1 (or the pseudogene TRBV3-2) with TRBJ2-3, with D possibly being TRBD1 (6 bases). CDR3 size: 17 residues. CDR1 is LGHDT and CDR2 is YNNKEL in the germline V gene (reference sequence). Trimming stripped 3 bases from V and 3 bases from J, with 19 bases between.

This sequence joins TRBV29-1 and TRBJ2-5; possibly TRBD1 for D (5 bases). This CDR3 contains 13 residues. The germline CDR1 and CDR2 sequences are SQVTM and ANQGSEA. Trimming stripped 7 bases from V and 1 base from J, with 13 bases between. The CDR3 loop is CSAAWTSQETQYF. In DNA form, the CDR3 reads TGCAGCGCCGCCTGGACATCCCAAGAGACCCAGTACTTC.

This sequence joins TRBV24-1 and TRBJ2-3; TRBD2 is a possible D gene (6 bases). The germline gives CDR1 KGHDR, CDR2 SFDVKD. The V and J ends lost 3 bases and 0 bases respectively, with 12 bases between them. This CDR3 has 16 amino acids. The DNA of the CDR3 is TGTGCCACCAGTGATCGCAGGGCGGGAAGCACAGATACGCAGTATTTT. This codes for CATSDRRAGSTDTQYF.

This chain connects TRBV2 to TRBJ1-5, with D possibly TRBD1 on 6 matching bases. V lost 6 bases and J lost 0, with 15 bases in between. The length of the CDR3 is 16 residues. Germline-derived CDR1 and CDR2 are SNHLY and FYNNEI. In DNA, the CDR3 is TGTGCCAGCAGCCCCATGGGGGCGGATAGCAATCAGCCCCAGCATTTT. As protein: CASSPMGADSNQPQHF.

V is TRBV24-1 and J is TRBJ1-1; D possibly corresponds to TRBD1 (6 bases). Per germline, CDR1 KGHDR and CDR2 SFDVKD. The V end was cut by 3 bases, the J end by 1 base, with 14 bases between. This CDR3 has 16 residues. The CDR3 region has the DNA TGTGCCACCAGTGATCAGGACAGTTCGAGGAACACTGAAGCTTTCTTT. It encodes CATSDQDSSRNTEAFF.

The chain uses TRBV6-5 and TRBJ2-1; 7 bases match TRBD2. This CDR3 has 15 amino acids. Trimming removed 8 bases from V and 10 bases from J; junction bases left unmatched: 17. Germline loops: CDR1 MNHEY, CDR2 SVGAGI. Written as DNA, the CDR3 is TGTGCCAGCGCCCCGGAGCTAGCGGCCGCCGGGGAGCAGTTCTTC. Translation gives CASAPELAAAGEQFF.